The 21 T cell receptor beta chains in this list originate from one sample, sequenced in a study of blood T cell repertoires in COVID-19. The repertoire was sequenced with immunoSEQ multiplex PCR; TCRdb's copy has only in-frame clones and lacks some. The sample holds approximately 150,000 clones; 85% are singletons and the top ten take about 6.1%. Sequencing was performed on PBMCs or T cells enriched from blood (not recorded which). All receptors come from a woman aged 35 to 49 who had recovered from COVID-19.

V and J are TRBV5-1 and TRBJ1-1; D ambiguous. V lost 5 bases and J 0 bases, leaving 5 bases between the germline ends. CDR3 length equals 12 residues. CDR1 and CDR2 (germline): SGHRS, YFSETQ. The CDR3, as DNA: TGCGCCAGCAGGGCCTTGAACACTGAAGCTTTCTTT. Amino acid sequence: CASRALNTEAFF.

This clone has a single count. The chain couples TRBV6-2 or TRBV6-3 to TRBJ2-3; 8 nucleotides align to TRBD1. This CDR3 has 15 residues. J gave up 2 bases and V 5 bases, and 6 bases lay outside the gene matches. Germline V gene sequence: CDR1 MNHEY, CDR2 SVGEGT. The CDR3 DNA sequence: TGTGCCAGCAGTGGACAGGGACATTCCACAGATACGCAGTATTTT. It translates to CASSGQGHSTDTQYF.

This chain joins TRBV5-4 and TRBJ1-2; a weak D match, TRBD1 (5 bases). Trimming left V 6 bases short and J 2 bases short, with 11 bases between. Germline CDR1 SGHNT, CDR2 YYREEE (reference sequence). The CDR3 sequence is 13 residues long. DNA for the CDR3: TGTGCCAGCACCATCGACAGCAACTATGGCTACACCTTC. Its translation: CASTIDSNYGYTF.

The chain carries TRBV29-1 and TRBJ1-2; D perhaps matches TRBD1 (5 bases). Germline V gene lookup returns CDR1 SQVTM and CDR2 ANQGSEA. V shed 4 bases and J shed 4 bases, with 22 bases lying between them. The CDR3 has 16 residues. CDR3 sequence reads: CSVVRSRQQTSYGYTF. The CDR3 DNA follows: TGCAGCGTTGTACGGTCCCGACAGCAAACGAGCTATGGCTACACCTTC. The full variable domain, with the rest looked up from reference TRBV29-1 and TRBJ1-2, is SAVISQKPSRDICQRGTSLTIQCQVDSQVTMMFWYRQQPGQSLTLIATANQGSEATYESGFVIDKFPISRPNLTFSTLTVSNMSPEDSSIYLCSVVRSRQQTSYGYTFGSGTRLTVV.

V and J are TRBV7-9 and TRBJ2-3, with 8 bases that match TRBD2. Germline assignment: CDR1 SEHNR and CDR2 FQNEAQ (reference sequence). This CDR3 contains 14 residues. Trimming took 5 bases from V and 3 from J; bases not matched to a gene: 4. CDR3 sequence reads: CASSRTSTTDTQYF. DNA for the CDR3: TGTGCCAGCAGCCGGACTAGCACAACAGATACGCAGTATTTT.

The rearrangement joins TRBV12-3 or TRBV12-4 to TRBJ1-2; D call uncertain. V was trimmed by 0 bases and J by 4 bases, leaving 3 bases between them. The CDR3 loop spans 12 amino acids. CDR3 nucleotide sequence: TGTGCCAGCAGTTTAGCGAGCTATGGCTACACCTTC. Amino acids: CASSLASYGYTF.

The V call is TRBV5-1, the J call TRBJ1-4; maybe TRBD1 (5 bases). This CDR3 contains 14 residues. Germline CDR1 SGHRS, CDR2 YFSETQ. V was trimmed by 3 bases and J by 0 bases, leaving 6 bases between them. CDR3 in amino acids: CASSSGATNEKLFF. The DNA for the CDR3 is TGCGCCAGCAGCTCGGGGGCAACTAATGAAAAACTGTTTTTT.

In its sample, this clone was seen once. This chain joins TRBV9 and TRBJ2-1; 7 nucleotides align to TRBD1. Per the germline V gene, CDR1 is SGDLS and CDR2 is YYNGEE. The CDR3 has 15 amino acids. The V and J ends lost 0 bases and 1 base, in that order; junction bases with no gene match: 1. CDR3 nucleotide sequence: TGTGCCAGCAGCGTAGGACAGGGATCCTACAATGAGCAGTTCTTC. It is translated as CASSVGQGSYNEQFF.

This sequence joins TRBV11-1 and TRBJ2-7, with D maybe TRBD1 (5 bases). Germline assignment: CDR1 SGHAT and CDR2 FQDESV (reference sequence). V was shortened by 3 bases and J by 3 bases, with 18 bases between the two germline ends. CDR3 length equals 16 residues. The CDR3 DNA reads as TGTGCCAGCAGCTTTTTTCCGCGACAGCCCATCTACGAGCAGTACTTC. Its translation is CASSFFPRQPIYEQYF. Supplemented by reference TRBV11-1 and TRBJ2-7, the full variable domain reads EAEVAQSPRYKITEKSQAVAFWCDPISGHATLYWYRQILGQGPELLVQFQDESVVDDSQLPKDRFSAERLKGVDSTLKIQPAELGDSAMYLCASSFFPRQPIYEQYFGPGTRLTVT.

V usage is TRBV27 and J usage is TRBJ1-2; possible D gene TRBD1, 6 bases. CDR1 and CDR2 (germline): MNHEY, SMNVEV (reference sequence). The CDR3 length is 15 residues. Trimming cost V 6 bases and J 0 bases, with 14 bases left between them. The CDR3 DNA sequence: TGTGCCAGCAGGGAGAGGGGGTATTCTAACTATGGCTACACCTTC. Its protein is CASRERGYSNYGYTF.

The chain has TRBV18 and TRBJ1-6; D remains ambiguous. V lost 3 bases, J lost 7 bases, and 13 bases lay in between. The V gene's germline CDR1 is KGHSH and CDR2 LQKENI. This CDR3 spans 15 amino acids. The CDR3, as DNA: TGTGCCAGCTCACCCGGAGGCCAGGTCAATTCACCCCTCCACTTT. Residues: CASSPGGQVNSPLHF.

V is TRBV7-9 and J is TRBJ2-5, with 7 bases identical to TRBD2. This CDR3 comprises 13 residues. Germline V gene lookup returns CDR1 SEHNR and CDR2 FQNEAQ (reference sequence). J lost 3 bases, V lost 5 bases, and 3 bases had no gene match. CDR3 sequence (DNA): TGTGCCAGCAGCCCCCGGGGGGAAGAGACCCAGTACTTC. Its protein product is CASSPRGEETQYF. Looking up the rest from reference TRBV7-9 and TRBJ2-5 gives the full variable domain: DTGVSQNPRHKITKRGQNVTFRCDPISEHNRLYWYRQTLGQGPEFLTYFQNEAQLEKSRLLSDRFSAERPKGSFSTLEIQRTEQGDSAMYLCASSPRGEETQYFGPGTRLLVL.

This clone has a single count. The V call is TRBV27, the J call TRBJ1-1; possibly TRBD1 for D (5 bases). Trimming removed 4 bases at V and 6 bases at J, with 12 bases between. The CDR3 sequence is 13 residues long. The V gene's germline CDR1 is MNHEY and CDR2 SMNVEV (reference sequence). The CDR3 here is CASSSFRAPEAFF. For the CDR3, the DNA is TGTGCCAGCAGTTCCTTCAGGGCGCCTGAAGCTTTCTTT.

V is TRBV3-1 (or the pseudogene TRBV3-2) and J is TRBJ1-1; D is unclear. In germline, CDR1 is LGHDT, CDR2 YNNKEL (reference sequence). Trimming shortened V by 4 bases and J by 0 bases, and 6 bases separated the two germline ends. This CDR3 is 13 amino acids long. The CDR3 nucleotides read TGTGCCAGCAGCCCACTCATGAACACTGAAGCTTTCTTT. Amino acid sequence: CASSPLMNTEAFF.

The chain links TRBV19 to TRBJ1-1; 8 bases agree with TRBD1. The CDR3 is made up of 17 amino acids. V trimming: 7 bases; J trimming: 2 bases; junction bases outside the gene matches: 15. Germline loops: CDR1 LNHDA, CDR2 SQIVND (reference sequence). CDR3 region: CASTTERSTGANTEAFF. In nucleotides, the CDR3 is TGTGCCAGTACCACCGAGAGATCGACAGGGGCAAACACTGAAGCTTTCTTT.

In nucleotides, the CDR3 is TGTGCCAGCAGCGTAGAGGGAACAGGGGGCACTGAAGCTTTCTTT. Protein product: CASSVEGTGGTEAFF. The gene calls are TRBV9 and TRBJ1-1, with 8 positions matching TRBD1. The CDR3 loop spans 15 amino acids. Germline CDR1 SGDLS, CDR2 YYNGEE. With 0 bases clipped from V and 4 bases from J, the junction kept 5 bases outside the gene matches.

The chain employs TRBV4-1 and TRBJ2-7; 7 bases line up with TRBD2. V trimming: 0 bases; J trimming: 4 bases; junction bases outside the gene matches: 12. The CDR3 is 17 amino acids. From germline, CDR1 is MGHRA and CDR2 YSYEKL. This chain's CDR3 is CASSQDGVAGAQYEQYF. The CDR3 nucleotides read TGCGCCAGCAGCCAAGATGGTGTGGCGGGAGCTCAATACGAGCAGTACTTC.

J is TRBJ2-2 and V is TRBV9, with D tentatively TRBD1 (6 bases). V was shortened by 1 base and J by 4 bases, with 14 bases between the two germline ends. CDR1 and CDR2 (germline): SGDLS, YYNGEE. The CDR3 covers 16 residues. The CDR3, as DNA: TGTGCCAGCAGCGTATCAGGGGTAGGCGGCACCGGGGAGCTGTTTTTT. This gives the protein CASSVSGVGGTGELFF.

The chain joins TRBV12-3 or TRBV12-4 to TRBJ2-2; no clear D. This CDR3 has 13 residues. With 8 bases removed from V and 1 base from J, the gap between germline ends came to 8 bases. The CDR3 sequence is CASGPLNTGELFF. The CDR3 DNA follows: TGTGCCAGCGGGCCCCTGAACACCGGGGAGCTGTTTTTT.

The V call is TRBV7-6, the J call TRBJ1-1; D is uncertain. Germline V lookup: CDR1 SGHVS, CDR2 FNYEAQ. V shed 5 bases and J shed 1 base, with 8 bases lying between them. This CDR3 spans 13 amino acids. CDR3 residues: CASSPSGNTEAFF. In DNA, the CDR3 is TGTGCCAGCAGCCCGTCAGGGAACACTGAAGCTTTCTTT.

The chain couples TRBV2 to TRBJ2-7; 13 positions match TRBD2. This CDR3 region has 17 residues. Germline CDR1 SNHLY, CDR2 FYNNEI. The trim removed 3 bases at V and 3 bases at J, leaving 8 bases unmatched. The chain's CDR3 is CASSDTSGRAAYYEQYF. DNA of the CDR3: TGTGCCAGCAGTGATACTAGCGGGAGGGCCGCCTACTACGAGCAGTACTTC.